One T cell receptor (beta chain) is described in this entry. This sample stems from a study of blood T cell repertoires in COVID-19. Produced via immunoSEQ multiplex PCR; TCRdb's table is partial and in-frame only. The data contain 20,000 to 25,000 clones, about nine tenths of them seen just once; the ten biggest clones take up approximately 30%. CDR1 is SEHNR, CDR2 FQNEAQ, per germline (reference sequence). Trimming cost V 5 bases and J 2 bases, with 13 bases left between them. The CDR3 is 14 residues long. The gene calls are TRBV7-9 and TRBJ2-7; D remains ambiguous. The sequence was obtained from a woman between 65 and 79 years old with active COVID-19. The sample was peripheral blood. CDR3 DNA sequence: TGTGCCAGCAGCCTATCACTAAAGCCCTACGAGCAGTACTTC. Protein sequence: CASSLSLKPYEQYF.